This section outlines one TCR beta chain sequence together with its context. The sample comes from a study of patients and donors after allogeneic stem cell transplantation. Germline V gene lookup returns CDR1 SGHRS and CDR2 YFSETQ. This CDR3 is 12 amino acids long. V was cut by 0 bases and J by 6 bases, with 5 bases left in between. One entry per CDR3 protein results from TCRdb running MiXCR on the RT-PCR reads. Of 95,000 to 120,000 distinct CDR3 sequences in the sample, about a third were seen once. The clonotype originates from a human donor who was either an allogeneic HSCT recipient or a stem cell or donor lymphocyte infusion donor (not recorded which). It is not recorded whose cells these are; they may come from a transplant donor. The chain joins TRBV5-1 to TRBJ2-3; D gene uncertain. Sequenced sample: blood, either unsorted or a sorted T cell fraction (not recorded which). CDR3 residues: CASSLEGDTQYF. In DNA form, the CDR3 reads TGCGCCAGCAGCTTGGAGGGCGATACGCAGTATTTT.